This TCR beta chain was recovered during a study of CD8+ T cells in alopecia areata. Study-wide results and limits: Among the 100 top clones, expanded CD8+ clones, like scalp clonality, were significantly decreased by tofacitinib.

Notes on this clone: Its antigen is unknown.

Treatment here: oral pan-JAK inhibitor, 5-10 mg twice daily. Extracted RNA was reverse transcribed into cDNA, the sequencing template. The method was immunoSEQ multiplex PCR; TCRdb's version includes in-frame clones alone and lacks a portion of them. The data contain approximately 120,000 clones, roughly 57% of them singletons. CDR1 is LGHNA, CDR2 YSLEER, per germline. CDR3 length: 14 residues. Germline trimming cut 4 bases from V and 5 bases from J; bases unmatched to any gene: 7. The source of this sequence is a human donor with alopecia areata. The V call is TRBV4-3, the J call TRBJ2-5, with 7 nucleotides matching TRBD2. This sample comprised CD4+ T cells sorted from blood, obtained at week 4, from a patient treated with tofacitinib. CDR3 amino acids: CASSLFWGGETQYF. In DNA, the CDR3 is TGCGCCAGCAGCCTTTTTTGGGGGGGGGAGACCCAGTACTTC.